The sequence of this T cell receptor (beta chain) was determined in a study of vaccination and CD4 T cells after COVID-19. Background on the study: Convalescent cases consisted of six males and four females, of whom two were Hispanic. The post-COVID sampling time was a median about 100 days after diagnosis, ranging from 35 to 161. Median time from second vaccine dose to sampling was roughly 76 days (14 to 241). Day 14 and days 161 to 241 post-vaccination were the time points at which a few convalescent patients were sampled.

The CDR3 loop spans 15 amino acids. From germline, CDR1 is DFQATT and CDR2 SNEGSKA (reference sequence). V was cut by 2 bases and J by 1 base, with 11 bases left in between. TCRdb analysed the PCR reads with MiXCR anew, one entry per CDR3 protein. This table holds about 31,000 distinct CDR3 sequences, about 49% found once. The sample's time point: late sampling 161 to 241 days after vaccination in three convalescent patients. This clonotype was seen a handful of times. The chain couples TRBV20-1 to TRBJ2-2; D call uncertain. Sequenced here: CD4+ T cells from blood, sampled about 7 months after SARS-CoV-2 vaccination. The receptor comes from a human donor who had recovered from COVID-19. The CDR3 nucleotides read TGCAGTGCTAGATCGGGTCCCGGGAACACCGGGGAGCTGTTTTTT. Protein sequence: CSARSGPGNTGELFF.